These T cell receptor beta chains were read from a single sample in a study of T cell responses to AZD1222 COVID-19 vaccine. Clones were sequenced by immunoSEQ multiplex PCR, and TCRdb holds only the in-frame ones, with some missing. The repertoire includes about 180,000 clones, approximately 90% of them detected once, and 2.5% to 3% sits in the top ten. The sequences come from peripheral blood, collected on day 0 of AZD1222 vaccination. The receptors were gathered from an adult in good health. The CDR3 runs from the conserved cysteine through the conserved F or W. Fields, in order: D gene, J gene, clone size, V gene, CDR3 protein, CDR3 DNA. The D gene is left open where the match is weak. Clone size, where shown, is once, few, many, or a class for clones that have expanded.

d_gene: TRBD2; j_gene: TRBJ2-7; abundance: .; v_gene: TRBV5-1; CDR3aa: CASSLAGGSSYEQYF; CDR3nt: TGCGCCAGCAGCTTGGCGGGGGGGAGCTCCTACGAGCAGTACTTC
d_gene: TRBD1; j_gene: TRBJ2-1; abundance: .; v_gene: TRBV5-1; CDR3aa: CASSSDRAYNEQFF; CDR3nt: TGCGCCAGCAGTTCGGACAGGGCTTACAATGAGCAGTTCTTC
d_gene: .; j_gene: TRBJ1-2; abundance: .; v_gene: TRBV23-1; CDR3aa: CASSQSLFFLVNRKLHGYTF; CDR3nt: TGCGCCAGCAGTCAATCCCTCTTTTTTCTCGTTAATCGGAAACTCCATGGCTACACCTTC
d_gene: TRBD2; j_gene: TRBJ2-7; abundance: .; v_gene: TRBV20-1; CDR3aa: CSASVWTSGTYEQYF; CDR3nt: TGCAGTGCTAGTGTTTGGACTAGCGGGACTTACGAGCAGTACTTC
d_gene: .; j_gene: TRBJ2-1; abundance: .; v_gene: TRBV7-9; CDR3aa: CASSPEYDSDNEQFF; CDR3nt: TGTGCCAGCAGCCCAGAGTACGACTCTGACAATGAGCAGTTCTTC
d_gene: .; j_gene: TRBJ2-5; abundance: .; v_gene: TRBV30; CDR3aa: CAWSRTGQVETQYF; CDR3nt: TGTGCCTGGAGTAGGACGGGGCAAGTGGAGACCCAGTACTTC
d_gene: TRBD2; j_gene: TRBJ2-1; abundance: .; v_gene: TRBV19; CDR3aa: CASNPGLHYNEQFF; CDR3nt: TGTGCCAGTAACCCGGGACTACATTACAATGAGCAGTTCTTC
d_gene: .; j_gene: TRBJ1-2; abundance: .; v_gene: TRBV24-1; CDR3aa: CATSDGGRNYGYTF; CDR3nt: TGTGCCACCAGTGACGGGGGGAGGAACTATGGCTACACCTTC
d_gene: .; j_gene: TRBJ1-1; abundance: once; v_gene: TRBV4-1; CDR3aa: CASSHILGRGVNTEAFF; CDR3nt: TGCGCCAGCAGCCACATCCTAGGGAGGGGAGTTAACACTGAAGCTTTCTTT
d_gene: .; j_gene: TRBJ1-2; abundance: once; v_gene: TRBV3-1/TRBV3-2; CDR3aa: CASSPGLRTIHGYTF; CDR3nt: TGTGCCAGCAGCCCCGGACTTAGGACGATCCATGGCTACACCTTC
d_gene: .; j_gene: TRBJ1-5; abundance: .; v_gene: TRBV7-2; CDR3aa: CASSVRGNQPQHF; CDR3nt: TGTGCCAGCAGCGTAAGGGGCAATCAGCCCCAGCATTTT
d_gene: TRBD1; j_gene: TRBJ1-1; abundance: .; v_gene: TRBV29-1; CDR3aa: CSVQGVPRAFF; CDR3nt: TGCAGCGTCCAGGGGGTCCCGAGGGCTTTCTTT
d_gene: TRBD1; j_gene: TRBJ1-2; abundance: .; v_gene: TRBV4-1; CDR3aa: CASSQVHRGQSDGYTF; CDR3nt: TGCGCCAGCAGCCAAGTTCACAGGGGGCAGTCGGATGGCTACACCTTC
d_gene: .; j_gene: TRBJ2-7; abundance: .; v_gene: TRBV5-1; CDR3aa: CASSPTPGVSSYEQYF; CDR3nt: TGCGCCAGCAGCCCAACCCCCGGGGTCAGTTCCTACGAGCAGTACTTC
d_gene: .; j_gene: TRBJ2-7; abundance: .; v_gene: TRBV6-5; CDR3aa: CASSTTGFGTYEQYF; CDR3nt: TGTGCCAGCAGTACAACAGGGTTTGGGACCTACGAGCAGTACTTC
d_gene: .; j_gene: TRBJ1-6; abundance: once; v_gene: TRBV12-3/TRBV12-4; CDR3aa: CASGWKGRALHF; CDR3nt: TGTGCCAGCGGGTGGAAAGGTCGAGCCCTCCACTTT
d_gene: TRBD1; j_gene: TRBJ1-6; abundance: .; v_gene: TRBV4-1; CDR3aa: CASSQGTGQGSSPLHF; CDR3nt: TGCGCCAGCAGCCAGGGGACGGGACAGGGGAGTTCACCCCTCCACTTT
d_gene: .; j_gene: TRBJ2-7; abundance: .; v_gene: TRBV9; CDR3aa: CASSVGGETLYYEQYF; CDR3nt: TGTGCCAGCAGCGTAGGCGGTGAGACTCTATACTACGAGCAGTACTTC
d_gene: .; j_gene: TRBJ1-5; abundance: .; v_gene: TRBV6-5; CDR3aa: CASSSEAFGQPQHF; CDR3nt: TGTGCCAGCAGTTCGGAGGCGTTCGGTCAGCCCCAGCATTTT
d_gene: .; j_gene: TRBJ1-3; abundance: .; v_gene: TRBV5-6; CDR3aa: CASSRYSGNTIYF; CDR3nt: TGTGCCAGCAGCCGGTACTCTGGAAACACCATATATTTT
d_gene: TRBD1; j_gene: TRBJ1-2; abundance: .; v_gene: TRBV12-3/TRBV12-4; CDR3aa: CASSLGGTAGYTF; CDR3nt: TGTGCCAGCAGTTTAGGGGGGACAGCTGGCTACACCTTC
d_gene: .; j_gene: TRBJ2-2; abundance: .; v_gene: TRBV7-9; CDR3aa: CASSLLAGLTGELFF; CDR3nt: TGTGCCAGCAGCTTATTGGCAGGGCTCACCGGGGAGCTGTTTTTT
d_gene: .; j_gene: TRBJ1-2; abundance: .; v_gene: TRBV12-3/TRBV12-4; CDR3aa: CASIKGRWGGYTF; CDR3nt: TGTGCCAGCATCAAGGGACGATGGGGTGGCTACACCTTC
d_gene: .; j_gene: TRBJ2-3; abundance: .; v_gene: TRBV5-1; CDR3aa: CASSWDNADTQYF; CDR3nt: TGCGCCAGCAGCTGGGACAACGCAGATACGCAGTATTTT
d_gene: TRBD1; j_gene: TRBJ2-2; abundance: once; v_gene: TRBV7-9; CDR3aa: CASSFPWTGTGELFF; CDR3nt: TGTGCCAGCAGCTTCCCTTGGACAGGCACCGGGGAGCTGTTTTTT
d_gene: .; j_gene: TRBJ1-5; abundance: .; v_gene: TRBV30; CDR3aa: CAWSALPYSNQPQHF; CDR3nt: TGTGCCTGGAGTGCACTGCCCTATAGCAATCAGCCCCAGCATTTT